This T cell receptor (beta chain) was profiled in a study of control samples from healthy donors and cancer patients. Profiled with immunoSEQ multiplex PCR; TCRdb holds only in-frame clones, not every one. This table has 150,000 to 200,000 clones, 80% to 90% appearing once. Germline lookup yields CDR1 MNHEY and CDR2 SMNVEV (reference sequence). V lost 1 base and J lost 4; bases outside the gene matches: 8. The CDR3 is made up of 16 amino acids. Input material: blood. This TCR derives from a man between 18 and 29 years old in good health. This chain joins TRBV27 and TRBJ1-1; 8 nucleotides align to TRBD1. The CDR3 DNA is TGTGCCAGCAGTTTATTCGCACAGGGGGGAGGCACTGAAGCTTTCTTT. Translating it yields CASSLFAQGGGTEAFF.